These 2 T cell receptor beta chains share one sample of origin, sequenced in a study of OX40 agonist ivuxolimab in advanced cancers. Sequencing was performed with immunoSEQ multiplex PCR; in TCRdb, only in-frame clones are kept and a portion is missing. The table records some 10,000 clones, approximately 66% of them present only once. The sample consisted of CD4+ or CD8+ T cells sorted from blood, taken in a trial of the OX40 agonist ivuxolimab. Receptor source: an adult with an advanced solid tumor such as melanoma, head and neck, liver or kidney cancer.

This chain joins TRBV6-4 and TRBJ2-3; D is perhaps TRBD1 or TRBD2 (5 bases each). This CDR3 has 13 residues. From germline, CDR1 is MRHNA and CDR2 SNTAGT. Trimming left V 3 bases short and J 1 base short, with 5 bases between. The CDR3, as DNA: TGTGCCAGCAGTGAGGGGGGCACAGATACGCAGTATTTT. This codes for CASSEGGTDTQYF.

V usage is TRBV5-6 and J usage is TRBJ2-1, with D hard to call. This CDR3 has 13 amino acids. With 2 bases removed from V and 8 bases from J, the gap between germline ends came to 11 bases. Germline values: CDR1 SGHDT, CDR2 YYEEEE. The CDR3 nucleotides read TGTGCCAGCAGCTTTGGTGCTGGCTATGAGCAGTTCTTC. Its protein product is CASSFGAGYEQFF. The full variable domain, completed using reference TRBV5-6 and TRBJ2-1, is DAGVTQSPTHLIKTRGQQVTLRCSPKSGHDTVSWYQQALGQGPQFIFQYYEEEERQRGNFPDRFSGHQFPNYSSELNVNALLLGDSALYLCASSFGAGYEQFFGPGTRLTVL.